Reported below is one T cell receptor (beta chain). The data originate from a study of control samples from healthy donors and cancer patients. Data came from immunoSEQ multiplex PCR; TCRdb stores just in-frame clones and leaves some out. The repertoire holds around 110,000 clones, with around 89% as singletons. Germline CDR1 is SGHVS and CDR2 is FQNEAQ. The V gene lost 3 bases and the J gene lost 4 bases, with 12 bases spanning the gap. The CDR3 extends over 15 amino acids. Material: PBMCs. The rearrangement links TRBV7-8 to TRBJ2-2; possible D gene TRBD2, 5 bases. The clonotype comes from a woman aged 50 to 60 with colorectal cancer. The CDR3 nucleotides are TGTGCCAGCAGCTTCAGTAGCGTCGGCACCGGGGAGCTGTTTTTT. It is translated as CASSFSSVGTGELFF.